This T cell receptor beta chain was retrieved from a study of T-cell memory formation after mild COVID-19. 5'RACE with constant-segment primers yielded barcoded, UMI-tagged TCR alpha and TCR beta cDNA libraries. Each CDR3 protein is one row after TCRdb ran MiXCR on the 5' RACE reads. Of around 82,000 distinct CDR3 sequences in the sample, roughly 13% were seen once. There are a few counts of this clonotype. This receptor was obtained from a man in his late teens or twenties who had mild COVID-19 (a few samples of this study predate the infection). Cell type and time point are not known. The sample comprised PBMCs or a T cell subset sorted from them (not recorded which).

The CDR3 DNA is TGCGCCAGCAGCCGAAGCGGACAGGGACACTCTGGGGCCAACGTCCTGACTTTC. Translated, it gives CASSRSGQGHSGANVLTF. The V gene is TRBV4-1, the J gene TRBJ2-6; 8 bases fit TRBD1. This CDR3 has 18 amino acids. Trimming removed 4 bases from V and 0 bases from J; junction bases left unmatched: 8. Per germline, CDR1 MGHRA and CDR2 YSYEKL.